A single TCR beta chain is shown here with its context. TCRdb keeps only in-frame clones here, not all; method: immunoSEQ multiplex PCR. The sample lists about 18,000 clones, approximately 80% occurring once. This sample is part of a study of OX40 agonist ivuxolimab in advanced cancers. Study background: Given to patients was ivuxolimab, an agonistic anti-OX40 (CD134) antibody.

This receptor was obtained from an adult with an advanced solid tumor such as melanoma, head and neck, liver or kidney cancer. The source material was CD4+ or CD8+ T cells sorted from blood, sampled in a trial of the OX40 agonist ivuxolimab.

This CDR3 reads CASGQGLFPGELFF. The CDR3 DNA reads TGTGCCAGCGGTCAGGGATTGTTCCCCGGGGAGCTGTTTTTT. The chain links TRBV7-2 to TRBJ2-2; possible D gene TRBD1, 5 bases. Trimming stripped 8 bases from V and 6 bases from J, with 16 bases between. Germline values: CDR1 SGHTA, CDR2 FQGNSA. The CDR3 contains 14 residues. The variable domain in full, completed from reference TRBV7-2 and TRBJ2-2, reads GAGVSQSPSNKVTEKGKDVELRCDPISGHTALYWYRQSLGQGLEFLIYFQGNSAPDKSGLPSDRFSAERTGGSVSTLTIQRTQQEDSAVYLCASGQGLFPGELFFGEGSRLTVL.